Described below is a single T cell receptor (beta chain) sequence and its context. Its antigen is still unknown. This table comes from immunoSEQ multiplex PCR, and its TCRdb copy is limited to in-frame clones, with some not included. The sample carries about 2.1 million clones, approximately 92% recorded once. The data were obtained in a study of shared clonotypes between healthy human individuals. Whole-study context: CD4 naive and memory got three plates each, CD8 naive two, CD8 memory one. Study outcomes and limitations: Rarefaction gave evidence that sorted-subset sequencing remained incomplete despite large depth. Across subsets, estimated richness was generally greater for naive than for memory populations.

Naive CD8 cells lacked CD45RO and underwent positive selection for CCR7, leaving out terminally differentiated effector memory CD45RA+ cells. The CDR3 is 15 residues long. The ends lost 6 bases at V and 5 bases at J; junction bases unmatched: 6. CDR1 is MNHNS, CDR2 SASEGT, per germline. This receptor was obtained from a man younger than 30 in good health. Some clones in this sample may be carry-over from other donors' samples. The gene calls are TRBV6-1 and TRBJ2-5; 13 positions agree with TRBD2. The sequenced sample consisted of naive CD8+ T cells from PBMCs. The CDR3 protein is CASSRLAGGKETQYF. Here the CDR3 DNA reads TGTGCCAGCAGCAGACTAGCGGGAGGCAAGGAGACCCAGTACTTC.